The 24 T cell receptor beta chains given below trace back to one sample, sequenced in a study of OX40 agonist ivuxolimab in advanced cancers. TCRdb keeps only in-frame clones here, not all; method: immunoSEQ multiplex PCR. Altogether 90,000 or so clones are present, 91% being singletons, with the ten largest covering around 2.6%. The sequencing here drew on CD4+ or CD8+ T cells sorted from blood, taken in a trial of the OX40 agonist ivuxolimab. The receptors here all came from an adult with an advanced solid tumor such as melanoma, head and neck, liver or kidney cancer.

This clone was found once. This rearrangement joins TRBV19 to TRBJ2-7, with 11 bases aligning to TRBD2. CDR1 LNHDA and CDR2 SQIVND come from the germline V gene (reference sequence). The V segment lost 4 bases and the J segment 5 bases; nucleotides outside the gene matches: 7. CDR3 length equals 15 residues. The CDR3 protein is CASSNRLAGRDEQYF. CDR3 sequence (DNA): TGTGCCAGTAGTAACCGACTAGCGGGAAGGGACGAGCAGTACTTC.

The J gene is TRBJ2-2, the V gene TRBV19; D is uncertain. The CDR3 is 15 residues long. Trimming removed 5 bases at V and 5 bases at J, with 15 bases between. Germline values: CDR1 LNHDA, CDR2 SQIVND (reference sequence). The CDR3 is CASSRTVILTGELFF. CDR3 bases: TGTGCCAGTAGTCGGACCGTAATCTTAACCGGGGAGCTGTTTTTT.

The rearrangement uses TRBV28 and TRBJ1-5; D possibly corresponds to TRBD1 (6 bases). This CDR3 contains 14 residues. CDR1 and CDR2 (germline): MDHEN, SYDVKM. V shed 4 bases and J shed 7 bases, with 14 bases lying between them. CDR3 nucleotides: TGTGCCAGCAGTTCCACAGGGTTCGGGCAGCCCCAGCATTTT. Translated, it gives CASSSTGFGQPQHF.

V and J are TRBV28 and TRBJ2-7; 8 bases align to TRBD1. The CDR3 loop spans 16 amino acids. CDR1 is MDHEN and CDR2 is SYDVKM in the germline V gene. V was pared by 5 bases and J by 0 bases, with 9 bases of the junction left unmatched. The CDR3 loop is CASSIPGGSISYEQYF. CDR3 in DNA: TGTGCCAGCAGTATCCCAGGGGGCTCTATCTCCTACGAGCAGTACTTC. Complete variable domain (other parts from reference TRBV28 and TRBJ2-7): DVKVTQSSRYLVKRTGEKVFLECVQDMDHENMFWYRQDPGLGLRLIYFSYDVKMKEKGDIPEGYSVSREKKERFSLILESASTNQTSMYLCASSIPGGSISYEQYFGPGTRLTVT.

This chain joins TRBV7-2 and TRBJ2-7, with 8 bases lining up with TRBD2. With 4 bases clipped from V and 3 bases from J, the junction kept 8 bases outside the gene matches. The CDR3 spans 15 residues. Germline V lookup: CDR1 SGHTA, CDR2 FQGNSA. CDR3 residues: CASSSVSGVLYEQYF. The CDR3 DNA reads TGTGCCAGCAGCTCCGTTAGCGGGGTCCTCTACGAGCAGTACTTC.

The V call is TRBV11-2, the J call TRBJ2-5; 7 positions match TRBD1. The V gene end was trimmed by 5 bases and the J gene end by 2 bases; junction bases not matched to a gene: 5. CDR3 length: 14 amino acids. Germline assignment: CDR1 SGHAT and CDR2 FQNNGV. The CDR3 DNA reads as TGTGCCAGCAGCCCAGGGGGTAGACAAGAGACCCAGTACTTC. Translation: CASSPGGRQETQYF.

The chain combines TRBV6-5 with TRBJ2-7; D may be TRBD2 (5 bases). V lost 6 bases, J lost 4 bases, and 7 bases lay in between. The CDR3 contains 11 residues. Looked up from germline, CDR1 is MNHEY and CDR2 is SVGAGI. CDR3 loop: CASRDLYEQYF. CDR3 DNA: TGTGCCAGCAGGGACTTATACGAGCAGTACTTC.

The chain combines TRBV11-2 with TRBJ2-1; D is unclear. V lost 0 bases to trimming and J lost 5 bases, with 5 bases between them. In germline, CDR1 is SGHAT, CDR2 FQNNGV. CDR3 length: 13 residues. CDR3 coding DNA: TGTGCCAGCAGCTTAGATGGAGACAATGAGCAGTTCTTC. Protein: CASSLDGDNEQFF.

This rearrangement joins TRBV28 to TRBJ1-1, with TRBD1 matching 9 bases. The germline V gene has CDR1 MDHEN and CDR2 SYDVKM. Germline trimming cut 8 bases from V and 0 bases from J; bases unmatched to any gene: 4. CDR3 size: 14 residues. In DNA form, the CDR3 reads TGTGCCAGCGGGCGGGACAGGGTGAACACTGAAGCTTTCTTT. Translating it yields CASGRDRVNTEAFF.

V and J are TRBV19 and TRBJ1-1; no clear D gene. The CDR3 is 13 amino acids. Germline loops: CDR1 LNHDA, CDR2 SQIVND (reference sequence). Trimming removed 7 bases from V and 0 bases from J, with 9 bases in between. The CDR3 loop reads CASTPGMNTEAFF. The DNA of the CDR3 is TGTGCCAGTACGCCGGGAATGAACACTGAAGCTTTCTTT. The full variable domain, rest sourced from reference TRBV19 and TRBJ1-1, is DGGITQSPKYLFRKEGQNVTLSCEQNLNHDAMYWYRQDPGQGLRLIYYSQIVNDFQKGDIAEGYSVSREKKESFPLTVTSAQKNPTAFYLCASTPGMNTEAFFGQGTRLTVV.

The J gene is TRBJ1-1, the V gene TRBV9; 10 bases line up with TRBD1. Unmatched junction bases numbered 15, after V lost 4 bases and J lost 6 bases. CDR1 and CDR2 (germline): SGDLS, YYNGEE. This CDR3 spans 17 amino acids. Here the CDR3 reads CASSPNPPGTGAPEAFF. The CDR3 region has the DNA TGTGCCAGCAGCCCGAACCCCCCTGGGACAGGGGCCCCTGAAGCTTTCTTT.

The chain has TRBV5-5 and TRBJ2-1; D call uncertain. The CDR3 loop spans 13 amino acids. Per the germline V gene, CDR1 is SGHKS and CDR2 is YYEKEE (reference sequence). Trimming shortened V by 1 base and J by 7 bases, and 9 bases separated the two germline ends. The DNA of the CDR3 is TGTGCCAGCAGCTTGACGGCCTTAAATGAGCAGTTCTTC. This gives the protein CASSLTALNEQFF.

The rearrangement links TRBV5-6 to TRBJ1-4; D is possibly TRBD1 (6 bases). The CDR3 has 14 residues. Germline CDR1 SGHDT, CDR2 YYEEEE. V was pared by 2 bases and J by 4 bases, with 9 bases between. CDR3 protein: CASSLQGINEKLFF. In DNA form, the CDR3 reads TGTGCCAGCAGCTTACAGGGTATTAATGAAAAACTGTTTTTT.

The genes are TRBV11-2 and TRBJ1-4, with D perhaps matching TRBD1 (6 bases). V was trimmed by 5 bases and J by 4 bases, leaving 11 bases between them. CDR1 is SGHAT and CDR2 is FQNNGV in the germline V gene. The CDR3 length is 14 residues. CDR3 nucleotides: TGTGCCAGCAGCCCTGGACAGCTTAATGAAAAACTGTTTTTT. It is translated as CASSPGQLNEKLFF.

The chain has TRBV7-8 and TRBJ1-2; a weak D match, TRBD1 (6 bases). Trimming shortened V by 5 bases and J by 6 bases, and 16 bases separated the two germline ends. The germline CDR1 and CDR2 sequences are SGHVS and FQNEAQ. This CDR3 is 14 amino acids long. CDR3: CASSALGGLDGYTF. The CDR3 nucleotides are TGTGCCAGCAGCGCATTAGGGGGTCTGGATGGCTACACCTTC.

The chain joins TRBV6-1 to TRBJ2-7, with D tentatively TRBD1 or TRBD2 (6 bases each). Germline V gene lookup returns CDR1 MNHNS and CDR2 SASEGT. This CDR3 spans 12 amino acids. Trimming cost V 5 bases and J 7 bases, with 12 bases left between them. The CDR3: CASSPGAAEQYF. The DNA for the CDR3 is TGTGCCAGCAGTCCGGGGGCGGCGGAGCAGTACTTC.

This rearrangement joins TRBV4-1 to TRBJ1-2; 8 bases are shared with TRBD1. Germline trimming cut 0 bases from V and 8 bases from J; bases unmatched to any gene: 5. Germline lookup yields CDR1 MGHRA and CDR2 YSYEKL. The CDR3 contains 14 residues. CDR3 sequence reads: CASSQDQGAGGYTF. The CDR3 coding sequence is TGCGCCAGCAGCCAAGATCAGGGGGCAGGAGGCTACACCTTC.

This clone was seen only once. V is TRBV27 and J is TRBJ2-5; 9 nucleotides align to TRBD1. Trimming took 6 bases from V and 4 from J; bases not matched to a gene: 3. CDR3 length: 13 residues. Germline assignment: CDR1 MNHEY and CDR2 SMNVEV (reference sequence). The CDR3 nucleotides are TGTGCCAGCAGGCAACAGGGGGCAGAGACCCAGTACTTC. Protein: CASRQQGAETQYF.

The chain is built from TRBV4-1 and TRBJ2-7; D perhaps matches TRBD1 (5 bases). The germline gives CDR1 MGHRA, CDR2 YSYEKL. Trimming shortened V by 0 bases and J by 2 bases, and 14 bases separated the two germline ends. This CDR3 comprises 16 residues. The CDR3 sequence is CASSQDSNRPTYEQYF. The CDR3 nucleotides are TGCGCCAGCAGCCAAGACAGCAACAGGCCCACCTACGAGCAGTACTTC.

This rearrangement joins TRBV28 to TRBJ2-6; D tentatively reads TRBD1 or TRBD2 (5 bases each). There are 16 residues in the CDR3. V was trimmed by 6 bases and J by 0 bases, leaving 12 bases between them. Germline V CDR1 and CDR2: MDHEN, SYDVKM. The CDR3 spells CASSPGTGSGANVLTF. The CDR3, as DNA: TGTGCCAGCAGCCCCGGGACCGGCTCTGGGGCCAACGTCCTGACTTTC.

The chain employs TRBV5-1 and TRBJ2-1; 8 bases map to TRBD2. There are 15 residues in the CDR3. V lost 0 bases and J lost 7; bases outside the gene matches: 6. Germline V CDR1 and CDR2: SGHRS, YFSETQ. CDR3 residues: CASSLGREGQNEQFF. CDR3 sequence (DNA): TGCGCCAGCAGCTTGGGTCGGGAGGGCCAGAATGAGCAGTTCTTC.

In this sample, this clone turned up a few times. The chain carries TRBV5-1 and TRBJ2-5; D is tentatively TRBD1 or TRBD2 (5 bases each). The V and J ends lost 0 bases and 4 bases respectively, with 13 bases between them. Germline values: CDR1 SGHRS, CDR2 YFSETQ. This CDR3 is 15 amino acids long. The CDR3 region is CASSLAGTGTETQYF. The CDR3 nucleotides read TGCGCCAGCAGCTTGGCCGGAACGGGGACAGAGACCCAGTACTTC.

The chain has TRBV18 and TRBJ1-1; D remains ambiguous. This CDR3 is 14 amino acids long. The V end was cut by 6 bases, the J end by 1 base, with 12 bases between. The germline CDR1 and CDR2 sequences are KGHSH and LQKENI. The CDR3 nucleotides are TGTGCCAGCTCCGCTCTAGGCAGGAACACTGAAGCTTTCTTT. This codes for CASSALGRNTEAFF.

The chain has TRBV5-1 and TRBJ2-1; 9 bases are a match to TRBD1. From germline, CDR1 is SGHRS and CDR2 YFSETQ. The CDR3 sequence is 18 residues long. After removal of 2 bases from V and 0 bases from J, the junction contained 9 bases not matched to a gene. This chain's CDR3 is CASSFTTGTGSSYNEQFF. The CDR3 DNA follows: TGCGCCAGCAGCTTCACTACCGGGACAGGGAGCTCCTACAATGAGCAGTTCTTC. Drawing the rest from reference TRBV5-1 and TRBJ2-1, the complete variable domain is KAGVTQTPRYLIKTRGQQVTLSCSPISGHRSVSWYQQTPGQGLQFLFEYFSETQRNKGNFPGRFSGRQFSNSRSEMNVSTLELGDSALYLCASSFTTGTGSSYNEQFFGPGTRLTVL.